The clone carrying this T cell receptor beta chain was observed many times. Its antigen is unknown. According to the study, TCR beta libraries were built with iRepertoire HTBI primers and CDR3-region Arm-PCR. From the multiplex PCR reads, TCRdb called clonotypes with MiXCR, one entry per CDR3 protein. The sample records 400,000 to 500,000 distinct CDR3 sequences, approximately 15% being singletons. The data were obtained in a study of regulatory T cells in long-lasting Graves disease. Study-wide results and caveats: Patients with persistent Graves' had lower TCR diversity than newly diagnosed patients.

The time point is: newly diagnosed GD, antithyroid drugs for less than 3 months. Following extraction of RNA from PBMCs, that RNA was used to make the TCR library. Patients came from an endocrinology department in Xi'an, China. These data were also filed under a second study, of T cells in Graves' hyperthyroidism and ophthalmopathy. That paper adds: Blood also showed most of the thyroid clonotypes that were expanded above 0.001.

The material sequenced was peripheral blood mononuclear cells (PBMCs), taken at new diagnosis, from a patient treated with antithyroid drugs. The clonotype was recovered from a woman aged 50 to 60 with Graves disease.

The CDR3 region has the DNA TGTGCCAGCACCGTACGGGTCCCCCTAACACCCTACGAGCAGTACTTC. This sequence encodes CASTVRVPLTPYEQYF. The rearrangement joins TRBV6-1 to TRBJ2-7; unclear D gene. V was pared by 7 bases and J by 2 bases, with 21 bases between. CDR1 MNHNS and CDR2 SASEGT come from the germline V gene. The CDR3 length is 16 residues.